These T cell receptor beta chains were read from a single sample in a study of blood T cell repertoires in COVID-19. The repertoire was sequenced with immunoSEQ multiplex PCR; TCRdb's copy has only in-frame clones and lacks some. Of around 160,000 clones in the sample, 80% to 90% were seen once. Material for sequencing was peripheral blood. The receptors were sampled from a man aged 18 to 29 with COVID-19, enrolled during active disease. Both conserved end residues are part of each CDR3. The order of the fields is V gene, clone size, D gene, J gene, CDR3 length, CDR3 protein, CDR3 DNA. D genes are given only for firm matches. For some rows the clone size is stated as once, few or many, or as a class when expanded; others skip it.

v_call: TRBV7-9; clone_size: NA; d_call: TRBD2; j_call: TRBJ2-2; cdr3_length: 14; cdr3_aa: CASSSIAGAGELFF; cdr3_nt: TGTGCCAGCAGCTCTATAGCGGGAGCCGGGGAGCTGTTTTTT
v_call: TRBV28; clone_size: few; d_call: NA; j_call: TRBJ1-6; cdr3_length: 15; cdr3_aa: CASSPGGEGNSPLHF; cdr3_nt: TGTGCCAGCAGCCCCGGAGGGGAAGGGAATTCACCCCTCCACTTT
v_call: TRBV7-9; clone_size: NA; d_call: NA; j_call: TRBJ1-6; cdr3_length: 17; cdr3_aa: CASSSPGHSSYNSPLHF; cdr3_nt: TGTGCCAGCAGCTCTCCGGGACATAGCTCCTATAATTCACCCCTCCACTTT
v_call: TRBV2; clone_size: NA; d_call: NA; j_call: TRBJ1-3; cdr3_length: 16; cdr3_aa: CASSGRVPSSGNTIYF; cdr3_nt: TGTGCCAGCAGTGGGAGGGTTCCTAGCTCTGGAAACACCATATATTTT
v_call: TRBV3-1/TRBV3-2; clone_size: NA; d_call: TRBD2; j_call: TRBJ2-4; cdr3_length: 15; cdr3_aa: CASSQGGTSGGIQYF; cdr3_nt: TGTGCCAGCAGCCAAGGGGGGACTAGCGGGGGCATTCAGTACTTC
v_call: TRBV7-6; clone_size: NA; d_call: NA; j_call: TRBJ1-5; cdr3_length: 14; cdr3_aa: CASSLAGGHQPQHF; cdr3_nt: TGTGCCAGCAGCTTAGCCGGGGGGCATCAGCCCCAGCATTTT
v_call: TRBV4-2; clone_size: NA; d_call: NA; j_call: TRBJ2-4; cdr3_length: 14; cdr3_aa: CASSQGLAVNIQYF; cdr3_nt: TGTGCCAGCAGCCAAGGGCTAGCAGTAAACATTCAGTACTTC
v_call: TRBV7-2; clone_size: NA; d_call: TRBD1; j_call: TRBJ2-7; cdr3_length: 15; cdr3_aa: CASSLAGRGTYEQYF; cdr3_nt: TGTGCCAGCAGCTTAGCAGGCAGGGGGACATACGAGCAGTACTTC
v_call: TRBV18; clone_size: NA; d_call: NA; j_call: TRBJ1-5; cdr3_length: 14; cdr3_aa: CASSPGASNQPQHF; cdr3_nt: TGTGCCAGCTCACCGGGAGCGAGCAATCAGCCCCAGCATTTT
v_call: TRBV6-5; clone_size: NA; d_call: TRBD1; j_call: TRBJ1-6; cdr3_length: 16; cdr3_aa: CASSYHHRGQGSPLHF; cdr3_nt: TGTGCCAGCAGTTACCATCACAGGGGGCAAGGTTCACCCCTCCACTTT
v_call: TRBV27; clone_size: NA; d_call: NA; j_call: TRBJ1-1; cdr3_length: 14; cdr3_aa: CASSPWAGDTEAFF; cdr3_nt: TGTGCCAGCAGTCCGTGGGCAGGGGACACTGAAGCTTTCTTT
v_call: TRBV4-3; clone_size: NA; d_call: NA; j_call: TRBJ1-6; cdr3_length: 15; cdr3_aa: CASSQDPGKNSPLHF; cdr3_nt: TGCGCCAGCAGCCAAGATCCAGGGAAAAATTCACCCCTCCACTTT
v_call: TRBV28; clone_size: NA; d_call: NA; j_call: TRBJ2-3; cdr3_length: 15; cdr3_aa: CASSLDNRGTDTQYF; cdr3_nt: TGTGCCAGCAGTTTGGATAACAGGGGCACAGATACGCAGTATTTT
v_call: TRBV23-1; clone_size: NA; d_call: TRBD1; j_call: TRBJ1-5; cdr3_length: 18; cdr3_aa: CASSHPNDRGSSNQPQHF; cdr3_nt: TGCGCCAGCAGTCACCCCAACGACAGGGGAAGCAGCAATCAGCCCCAGCATTTT
v_call: TRBV6-2/TRBV6-3; clone_size: NA; d_call: TRBD1; j_call: TRBJ2-3; cdr3_length: 16; cdr3_aa: CASSVLPDRHTDTQYF; cdr3_nt: TGTGCCAGCAGTGTCCTTCCGGACAGGCACACAGATACGCAGTATTTT
v_call: TRBV12-5; clone_size: NA; d_call: NA; j_call: TRBJ2-5; cdr3_length: 12; cdr3_aa: CASGNGGETQYF; cdr3_nt: TGTGCTAGTGGGAACGGAGGAGAGACCCAGTACTTC
v_call: TRBV2; clone_size: NA; d_call: TRBD1; j_call: TRBJ1-2; cdr3_length: 14; cdr3_aa: CASSEAGGIYGYTF; cdr3_nt: TGTGCCAGCAGTGAGGCAGGGGGCATCTATGGCTACACCTTC
v_call: TRBV23-1; clone_size: NA; d_call: NA; j_call: TRBJ1-5; cdr3_length: 15; cdr3_aa: CASSPGSGSNQPQHF; cdr3_nt: TGCGCCAGCAGTCCGGGGTCCGGAAGCAATCAGCCCCAGCATTTT
v_call: TRBV28; clone_size: NA; d_call: TRBD1; j_call: TRBJ1-5; cdr3_length: 14; cdr3_aa: CASNLQGAIQPQHF; cdr3_nt: TGTGCCAGCAATCTACAGGGGGCGATTCAGCCCCAGCATTTT
v_call: TRBV24-1; clone_size: NA; d_call: TRBD2; j_call: TRBJ2-3; cdr3_length: 16; cdr3_aa: CATGTSGEVFTDTQYF; cdr3_nt: TGTGCCACCGGGACTAGCGGAGAGGTGTTCACAGATACGCAGTATTTT
v_call: TRBV5-4; clone_size: NA; d_call: TRBD1; j_call: TRBJ2-7; cdr3_length: 13; cdr3_aa: CASSSDRGYEQYF; cdr3_nt: TGTGCCAGCAGCTCGGACAGGGGTTACGAGCAGTACTTC
v_call: TRBV7-2; clone_size: many; d_call: NA; j_call: TRBJ1-1; cdr3_length: 14; cdr3_aa: CASSLDRVNTEAFF; cdr3_nt: TGTGCCAGCAGCTTGGACAGAGTGAACACTGAAGCTTTCTTT
v_call: TRBV4-3; clone_size: NA; d_call: NA; j_call: TRBJ2-7; cdr3_length: 16; cdr3_aa: CASSQDLGGTPYEQYF; cdr3_nt: TGCGCCAGCAGCCAAGATCTCGGAGGGACCCCCTACGAGCAGTACTTC
v_call: TRBV12-3/TRBV12-4; clone_size: NA; d_call: NA; j_call: TRBJ1-3; cdr3_length: 13; cdr3_aa: CASSLLHRVTIYF; cdr3_nt: TGTGCCAGCAGCTTACTTCACAGGGTTACCATATATTTT
v_call: TRBV19; clone_size: NA; d_call: TRBD2; j_call: TRBJ2-1; cdr3_length: 15; cdr3_aa: CASKRLAGAYNEQFF; cdr3_nt: TGTGCCAGCAAAAGACTAGCGGGAGCCTACAATGAGCAGTTCTTC
v_call: TRBV27; clone_size: NA; d_call: TRBD1; j_call: TRBJ1-5; cdr3_length: 15; cdr3_aa: CASGQGAMSNQPQHF; cdr3_nt: TGTGCCAGCGGCCAGGGGGCGATGAGCAATCAGCCCCAGCATTTT
v_call: TRBV3-1/TRBV3-2; clone_size: NA; d_call: TRBD2; j_call: TRBJ2-1; cdr3_length: 16; cdr3_aa: CASSQDGGRFYNEQFF; cdr3_nt: TGTGCCAGCAGCCAAGATGGCGGGAGATTCTACAATGAGCAGTTCTTC
v_call: TRBV18; clone_size: NA; d_call: TRBD2; j_call: TRBJ2-1; cdr3_length: 15; cdr3_aa: CASSLSGVSYNEQFF; cdr3_nt: TGTGCCAGCTCATTGAGCGGGGTCTCCTACAATGAGCAGTTCTTC
v_call: TRBV19; clone_size: NA; d_call: NA; j_call: TRBJ1-6; cdr3_length: 15; cdr3_aa: CASTHGSSYNSPLHF; cdr3_nt: TGTGCCAGTACCCATGGGAGCTCCTATAATTCACCCCTCCACTTT
v_call: TRBV4-2; clone_size: NA; d_call: TRBD2; j_call: TRBJ2-1; cdr3_length: 16; cdr3_aa: CASSQVGSGRFGEQFF; cdr3_nt: TGTGCCAGCAGCCAAGTGGGTAGCGGGAGATTCGGTGAGCAGTTCTTC
v_call: TRBV7-2; clone_size: once; d_call: NA; j_call: TRBJ1-1; cdr3_length: 14; cdr3_aa: CASSFGGAVTEAFF; cdr3_nt: TGTGCCAGCAGCTTCGGAGGGGCGGTCACTGAAGCTTTCTTT
v_call: TRBV30; clone_size: NA; d_call: TRBD2; j_call: TRBJ2-1; cdr3_length: 15; cdr3_aa: CAWSVGLAGPNEQFF; cdr3_nt: TGTGCCTGGAGTGTAGGCCTAGCGGGGCCAAATGAGCAGTTCTTC
v_call: TRBV25-1; clone_size: NA; d_call: NA; j_call: TRBJ2-5; cdr3_length: 14; cdr3_aa: CASSNPGQLQTQYF; cdr3_nt: TGTGCCAGCAGTAACCCAGGACAGCTCCAAACCCAGTACTTC
v_call: TRBV4-3; clone_size: NA; d_call: NA; j_call: TRBJ2-4; cdr3_length: 16; cdr3_aa: CASSQVEGGRLDIQYF; cdr3_nt: TGCGCCAGCAGCCAAGTTGAAGGGGGTCGGTTGGACATTCAGTACTTC
v_call: TRBV27; clone_size: NA; d_call: TRBD1; j_call: TRBJ2-7; cdr3_length: 14; cdr3_aa: CASKWDRQHYEQYF; cdr3_nt: TGTGCCAGCAAATGGGACAGGCAGCACTACGAGCAGTACTTC